Listed below are T cell receptor beta chains from one sample, sequenced in a study of OX40 agonist ivuxolimab in advanced cancers. Clones were sequenced by immunoSEQ multiplex PCR, and TCRdb holds only the in-frame ones, with some missing. The sample yields over 85,000 clones, over 75% seen once. The sequenced sample was CD4+ or CD8+ T cells sorted from blood, obtained in a trial of the OX40 agonist ivuxolimab. Receptors originate from an adult with an advanced solid tumor such as melanoma, head and neck, liver or kidney cancer. The CDR3 runs from the conserved cysteine through the conserved F or W. Each record gives: D gene, J gene, V gene, CDR3 length, clone size, CDR3 protein, CDR3 DNA. A D gene is named only where the DNA matches it firmly. Part of the rows lack a size; the others show once, few, many or a class for expanded clones.

D: TRBD1
J: TRBJ1-1
V: TRBV15
length: 16
size: -
CDR3: CATSRENGQGAAEAFF
DNA: TGTGCCACCAGCAGAGAAAACGGACAGGGGGCCGCTGAAGCTTTCTTT

D: TRBD2
J: TRBJ2-7
V: TRBV7-9
length: 16
size: -
CDR3: CASSSASGQALYEQYF
DNA: TGTGCCAGCAGCTCGGCTAGCGGGCAGGCCCTCTACGAGCAGTACTTC

D: -
J: TRBJ1-6
V: TRBV11-2
length: 13
size: -
CDR3: CASSVGGESPLHF
DNA: TGTGCCAGCAGTGTCGGGGGGGAATCACCCCTCCACTTT

D: -
J: TRBJ2-3
V: TRBV5-8
length: 16
size: -
CDR3: CASSLKDFPSTDTQYF
DNA: TGTGCCAGCAGCTTGAAGGACTTCCCTAGCACAGATACGCAGTATTTT

D: TRBD2
J: TRBJ2-1
V: TRBV18
length: 16
size: -
CDR3: CASSPQGAGVNNEQFF
DNA: TGTGCCAGCTCACCCCAAGGAGCGGGAGTTAACAATGAGCAGTTCTTC

D: TRBD2
J: TRBJ2-1
V: TRBV2
length: 15
size: -
CDR3: CASSERSGSYNEQFF
DNA: TGTGCCAGCAGTGAGCGTAGCGGGTCTTACAATGAGCAGTTCTTC

D: TRBD2
J: TRBJ2-3
V: TRBV15
length: 18
size: -
CDR3: CATSREIGTSGSSDTQYF
DNA: TGTGCCACCAGCAGAGAGATCGGGACTAGCGGGAGCTCAGATACGCAGTATTTT

D: TRBD1
J: TRBJ1-2
V: TRBV19
length: 12
size: -
CDR3: CASRPTGLGYTF
DNA: TGTGCCAGTAGGCCGACAGGGCTCGGCTACACCTTC

D: TRBD1
J: TRBJ1-5
V: TRBV28
length: 16
size: few
CDR3: CASSFHRGGGNQPQHF
DNA: TGTGCCAGCAGTTTCCACAGGGGTGGGGGCAATCAGCCCCAGCATTTT

D: TRBD2
J: TRBJ2-1
V: TRBV6-5
length: 15
size: -
CDR3: CASSPLAGGPYEQFF
DNA: TGTGCCAGCAGTCCCCTAGCGGGAGGGCCCTATGAGCAGTTCTTC

D: -
J: TRBJ2-1
V: TRBV9
length: 14
size: once
CDR3: CASSVSSSYNEQFF
DNA: TGTGCCAGCAGCGTGTCGTCTTCCTACAATGAGCAGTTCTTC

D: -
J: TRBJ2-3
V: TRBV4-3
length: 16
size: once
CDR3: CASSQRTSRSTDTQYF
DNA: TGCGCCAGCAGCCAAAGGACGAGCAGGAGCACAGATACGCAGTATTTT

D: TRBD2
J: TRBJ2-7
V: TRBV7-2
length: 17
size: -
CDR3: CASSLVRTSGRAAEQYF
DNA: TGTGCCAGCAGCTTAGTAAGGACTAGCGGGAGGGCGGCCGAGCAGTACTTC

D: TRBD2
J: TRBJ2-7
V: TRBV18
length: 13
size: once
CDR3: CASSLAGSYEQYF
DNA: TGTGCCAGCTCACTAGCGGGATCCTACGAGCAGTACTTC

D: TRBD1
J: TRBJ1-3
V: TRBV9
length: 15
size: -
CDR3: CASSEGQFSGNTIYF
DNA: TGTGCCAGCAGCGAGGGACAGTTCTCTGGAAACACCATATATTTT

D: -
J: TRBJ2-3
V: TRBV5-1
length: 15
size: -
CDR3: CATSAGGTVGDTQYF
DNA: TGCGCCACCAGCGCTGGCGGGACCGTCGGAGATACGCAGTATTTT

D: -
J: TRBJ1-2
V: TRBV7-2
length: 15
size: -
CDR3: CASSRGGTDFYGYTF
DNA: TGTGCCAGCAGCAGGGGGGGCACAGACTTCTATGGCTACACCTTC

D: -
J: TRBJ2-7
V: TRBV12-2
length: 19
size: once
CDR3: CASRLGDFAGGIKPYEQYF
DNA: -

D: TRBD2
J: TRBJ2-1
V: TRBV18
length: 15
size: -
CDR3: CASSPPLAGADEQFF
DNA: TGTGCCAGCTCACCACCGTTAGCGGGAGCGGATGAGCAGTTCTTC

D: -
J: TRBJ2-1
V: TRBV7-2
length: 15
size: -
CDR3: CASSAAQASYNEQFF
DNA: TGTGCCAGCAGTGCGGCACAGGCATCCTACAATGAGCAGTTCTTC

D: TRBD2
J: TRBJ2-1
V: TRBV7-8
length: 17
size: -
CDR3: CASSPRTGLAGYNEQFF
DNA: TGTGCCAGCAGCCCGAGGACCGGACTAGCGGGTTACAATGAGCAGTTCTTC

D: -
J: TRBJ1-1
V: TRBV28
length: 15
size: -
CDR3: CASRGIWEVNTEAFF
DNA: TGTGCCAGCAGGGGCATTTGGGAGGTGAACACTGAAGCTTTCTTT

D: TRBD2
J: TRBJ2-1
V: TRBV7-2
length: 15
size: -
CDR3: CASSFQRDPYNEQFF
DNA: TGTGCCAGCAGCTTTCAGCGGGACCCTTACAATGAGCAGTTCTTC

D: -
J: TRBJ2-5
V: TRBV7-2
length: 15
size: -
CDR3: CASSLQSPTYGTQYF
DNA: TGTGCCAGCAGCTTACAGTCCCCCACATACGGGACCCAGTACTTC

D: TRBD2
J: TRBJ2-1
V: TRBV6-5
length: 15
size: -
CDR3: CASSYDWLAGNEQFF
DNA: TGTGCCAGCAGTTACGACTGGCTAGCGGGGAATGAGCAGTTCTTC

D: -
J: TRBJ1-1
V: TRBV19
length: 14
size: -
CDR3: CASSRGVRGTEAFF
DNA: TGTGCCAGTAGCCGAGGGGTAAGGGGGACTGAAGCTTTCTTT

D: TRBD1
J: TRBJ2-7
V: TRBV7-9
length: 14
size: -
CDR3: CASSPGQVSYEQYF
DNA: TGTGCCAGCAGCCCGGGACAGGTCTCCTACGAGCAGTACTTC

D: -
J: TRBJ2-1
V: TRBV5-6
length: 15
size: -
CDR3: CASSLVSASYNEQFF
DNA: TGTGCCAGCAGCTTGGTGTCAGCCTCTTACAATGAGCAGTTCTTC

D: -
J: TRBJ1-3
V: TRBV6-1
length: 13
size: -
CDR3: CASRVSSGNTIYF
DNA: TGTGCCAGCCGGGTCAGCTCTGGAAACACCATATATTTT

D: -
J: TRBJ1-1
V: TRBV6-1
length: 13
size: -
CDR3: CASKAGPNTEAFF
DNA: TGTGCCAGCAAGGCAGGGCCAAACACTGAAGCTTTCTTT

D: -
J: TRBJ1-5
V: TRBV5-5
length: 17
size: few
CDR3: CASSFDPRGVSNQPQHF
DNA: TGTGCCAGCAGCTTTGATCCGAGGGGGGTTAGCAATCAGCCCCAGCATTTT

D: -
J: TRBJ2-5
V: TRBV28
length: 14
size: -
CDR3: CASSSPGMIKTQYF
DNA: TGTGCCAGCAGTTCCCCAGGGATGATAAAGACCCAGTACTTC

D: -
J: TRBJ2-1
V: TRBV2
length: 15
size: -
CDR3: CASSEYGMSYNEQFF
DNA: TGTGCCAGCAGTGAATACGGGATGTCCTACAATGAGCAGTTCTTC

D: TRBD2
J: TRBJ2-7
V: TRBV7-6
length: 17
size: -
CDR3: CASSPPRTSGRYYEQYF
DNA: TGTGCCAGCAGTCCACCTAGGACTAGCGGGAGATACTACGAGCAGTACTTC

D: TRBD2
J: TRBJ2-1
V: TRBV7-9
length: 14
size: -
CDR3: CASSLAGGYNEQFF
DNA: TGTGCCAGCAGCTTGGCGGGAGGTTACAATGAGCAGTTCTTC

D: -
J: TRBJ1-5
V: TRBV19
length: 14
size: -
CDR3: CASTNRRGVQPQHF
DNA: TGTGCCAGTACCAATAGGAGGGGGGTTCAGCCCCAGCATTTT

D: -
J: TRBJ2-5
V: TRBV12-5
length: 15
size: -
CDR3: CASGLGPSLGETQYF
DNA: TGTGCTAGTGGTTTGGGCCCTAGCCTGGGTGAGACCCAGTACTTC

D: TRBD1
J: TRBJ2-7
V: TRBV10-3
length: 15
size: -
CDR3: CAISPSGQGAQEQYF
DNA: TGTGCCATCAGTCCTTCAGGACAGGGGGCGCAAGAGCAGTACTTC

D: TRBD2
J: TRBJ2-7
V: TRBV5-4
length: 16
size: -
CDR3: CASSSVLAGALDEQYF
DNA: TGTGCCAGCAGCTCCGTACTAGCGGGCGCGCTCGACGAGCAGTACTTC

D: TRBD2
J: TRBJ2-1
V: TRBV7-2
length: 16
size: -
CDR3: CASSPRAAGAPIEQFF
DNA: TGTGCCAGCAGCCCCAGGGCTGCGGGAGCGCCAATTGAGCAGTTCTTC

D: TRBD2
J: TRBJ2-1
V: TRBV9
length: 16
size: -
CDR3: CASSVGLAELNNEQFF
DNA: TGTGCCAGCAGCGTAGGACTAGCGGAACTGAACAATGAGCAGTTCTTC

D: TRBD1
J: TRBJ2-6
V: TRBV29-1
length: 16
size: -
CDR3: CSVVGQGASGANVLTF
DNA: TGCAGCGTTGTGGGACAGGGGGCATCTGGGGCCAACGTCCTGACTTTC

D: -
J: TRBJ2-7
V: TRBV27
length: 17
size: -
CDR3: CASSLKIPLQGPYEQYF
DNA: TGTGCCAGCAGTTTAAAAATCCCCCTCCAGGGGCCCTACGAGCAGTACTTC

D: -
J: TRBJ2-7
V: TRBV28
length: 13
size: -
CDR3: CASSRKETYEQYF
DNA: TGTGCCAGCAGTCGGAAGGAGACCTACGAGCAGTACTTC

D: -
J: TRBJ2-5
V: TRBV7-2
length: 15
size: -
CDR3: CASSPPGGPQETQYF
DNA: TGTGCCAGCAGCCCCCCCGGGGGCCCGCAGGAGACCCAGTACTTC